This TCR beta chain was recorded in a study of cytomegalovirus exposure and HLA in healthy donors. 13 Jbeta primers and 60 Vbeta primers were used for the PCR. Clones were sequenced by immunoSEQ multiplex PCR, and TCRdb holds only the in-frame ones, with some missing. The sample includes about 140,000 clones, around four fifths of them seen just once. V gave up 1 base and J gave up 2 bases, with 18 bases separating them. CDR1 is LNHNV and CDR2 is YYDKDF in the germline V gene (reference sequence). This CDR3 spans 18 amino acids. The specimen was PBMCs. The TCR originated in a male donor in good health and CMV-seronegative. This chain joins TRBV15 and TRBJ1-3; D unclear. CDR3 sequence: CATSRGPPSAVAGNTIYF. The CDR3 coding sequence is TGTGCCACCAGCAGAGGCCCCCCCTCGGCGGTTGCTGGAAACACCATATATTTT.